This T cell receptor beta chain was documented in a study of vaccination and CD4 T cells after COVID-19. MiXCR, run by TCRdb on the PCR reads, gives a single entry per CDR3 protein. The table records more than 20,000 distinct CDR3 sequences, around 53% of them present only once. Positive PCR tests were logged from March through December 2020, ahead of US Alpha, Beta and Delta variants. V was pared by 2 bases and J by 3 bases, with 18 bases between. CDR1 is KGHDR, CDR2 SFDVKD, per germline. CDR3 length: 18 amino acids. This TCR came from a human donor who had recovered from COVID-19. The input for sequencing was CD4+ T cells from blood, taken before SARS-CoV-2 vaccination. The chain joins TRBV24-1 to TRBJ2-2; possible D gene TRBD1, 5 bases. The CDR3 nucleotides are TGTGCCACCAGTGATTCCAGGGCTCCGCGATGGTACACCGGGGAGCTGTTTTTT. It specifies CATSDSRAPRWYTGELFF.